The source of this TCR beta chain is a study of blood T cells in healthy people across ages. Alongside a J-beta primer mix, a sample-barcoded 5' primer served in a second PCR lasting roughly 6 to 11 cycles. A template-switch adaptor that had 12 random nucleotides put a tag on each cDNA molecule. One entry per CDR3 protein results from TCRdb running MiXCR on the 5' RACE reads. The profile shows about 680,000 distinct CDR3 sequences, about 52% of them singletons. With 2 bases clipped from V and 9 bases from J, the junction kept 16 bases outside the gene matches. This CDR3 has 17 residues. Germline V gene sequence: CDR1 DFQATT, CDR2 SNEGSKA (reference sequence). Findings and limits, study-wide: TCR beta diversity correlated strongly with naive T cell percentage.

Of note for this clonotype: The antigen remains unidentified.

Material for sequencing was blood. This chain joins TRBV20-1 and TRBJ2-1; 10 nucleotides agree with TRBD2. This sequence originates from a woman aged 55 to 70 in good health. In nucleotides, the CDR3 is TGCAGTGCTAGAATCCCTCCCCCGGGGACTAGCGCCGGTGAGCAGTTCTTC. Amino acid sequence: CSARIPPPGTSAGEQFF.